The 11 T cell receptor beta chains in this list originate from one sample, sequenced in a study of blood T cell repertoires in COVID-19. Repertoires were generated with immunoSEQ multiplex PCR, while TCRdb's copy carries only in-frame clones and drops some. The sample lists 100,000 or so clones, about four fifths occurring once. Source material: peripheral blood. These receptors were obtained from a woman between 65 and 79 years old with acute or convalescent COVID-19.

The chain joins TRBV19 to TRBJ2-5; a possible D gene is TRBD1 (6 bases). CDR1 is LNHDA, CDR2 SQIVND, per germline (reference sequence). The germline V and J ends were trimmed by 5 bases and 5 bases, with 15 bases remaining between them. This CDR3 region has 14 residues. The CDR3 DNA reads TGTGCCAGTAGTCTCGGGACATATCAGGAGACCCAGTACTTC. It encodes CASSLGTYQETQYF.

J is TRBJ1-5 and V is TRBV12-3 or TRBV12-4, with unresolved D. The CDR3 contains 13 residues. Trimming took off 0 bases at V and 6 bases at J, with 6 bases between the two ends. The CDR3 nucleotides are TGTGCCAGCAGTTTAGCGGGCTCTCAGCCCCAGCATTTT. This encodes CASSLAGSQPQHF.

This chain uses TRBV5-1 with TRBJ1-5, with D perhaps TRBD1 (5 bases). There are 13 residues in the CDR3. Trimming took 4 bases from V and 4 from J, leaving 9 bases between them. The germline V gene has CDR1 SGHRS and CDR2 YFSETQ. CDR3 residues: CASSPGGNQPQHF. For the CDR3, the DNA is TGCGCCAGCAGCCCGGGGGGGAATCAGCCCCAGCATTTT.

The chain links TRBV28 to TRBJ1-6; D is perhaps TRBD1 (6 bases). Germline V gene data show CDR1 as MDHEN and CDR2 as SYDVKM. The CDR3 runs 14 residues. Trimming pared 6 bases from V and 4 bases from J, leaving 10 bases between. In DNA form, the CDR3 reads TGTGCCAGCAGGATGACAGGATATAATTCACCCCTCCACTTT. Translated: CASRMTGYNSPLHF.

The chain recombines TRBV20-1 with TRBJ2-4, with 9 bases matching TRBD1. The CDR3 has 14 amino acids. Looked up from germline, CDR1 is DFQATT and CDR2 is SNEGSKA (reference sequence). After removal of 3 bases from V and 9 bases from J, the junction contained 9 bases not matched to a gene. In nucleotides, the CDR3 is TGCAGTGCTAGTCCCCGGGACAGGGACTTCATTCAGTACTTC. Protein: CSASPRDRDFIQYF.

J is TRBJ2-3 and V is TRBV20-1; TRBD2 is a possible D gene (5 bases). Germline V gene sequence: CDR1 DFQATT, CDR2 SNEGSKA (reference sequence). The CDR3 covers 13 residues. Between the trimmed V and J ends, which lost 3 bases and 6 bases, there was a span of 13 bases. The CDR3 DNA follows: TGCAGTGCTAGTCCGTGGGAGTCGGATACGCAGTATTTT. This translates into CSASPWESDTQYF.

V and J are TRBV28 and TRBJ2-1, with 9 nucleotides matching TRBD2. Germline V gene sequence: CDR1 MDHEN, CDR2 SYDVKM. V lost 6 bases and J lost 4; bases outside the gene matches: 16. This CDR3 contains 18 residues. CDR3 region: CASRVREGRLWRYNEQFF. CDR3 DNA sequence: TGTGCCAGCAGGGTGCGGGAGGGCCGTTTGTGGAGGTACAATGAGCAGTTCTTC.

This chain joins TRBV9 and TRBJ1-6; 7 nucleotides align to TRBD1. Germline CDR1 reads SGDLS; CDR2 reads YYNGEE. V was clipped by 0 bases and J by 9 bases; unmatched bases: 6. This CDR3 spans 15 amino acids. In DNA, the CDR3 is TGTGCCAGCAGCGTAGATGGAGGGGGCGGTTCACCCCTCCACTTT. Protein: CASSVDGGGGSPLHF. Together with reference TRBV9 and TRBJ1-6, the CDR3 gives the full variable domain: DSGVTQTPKHLITATGQRVTLRCSPRSGDLSVYWYQQSLDQGLQFLIQYYNGEERAKGNILERFSAQQFPDLHSELNLSSLELGDSALYFCASSVDGGGGSPLHFGNGTRLTVT.

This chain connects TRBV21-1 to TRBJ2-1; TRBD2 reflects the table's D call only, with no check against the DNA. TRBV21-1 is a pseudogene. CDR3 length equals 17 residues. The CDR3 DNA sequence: TGTGCCAGTACGAGGACTAGCGGGAATCGCTCCTACAATGAGCAGTTCTTC. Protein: CASTRTSGNRSYNEQFF.

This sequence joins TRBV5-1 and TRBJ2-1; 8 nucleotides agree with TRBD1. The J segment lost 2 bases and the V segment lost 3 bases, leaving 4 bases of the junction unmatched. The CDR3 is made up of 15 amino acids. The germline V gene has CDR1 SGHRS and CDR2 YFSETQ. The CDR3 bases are TGCGCCAGCAGCTCGCAGGGGGCCCCCTACAATGAGCAGTTCTTC. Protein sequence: CASSSQGAPYNEQFF.

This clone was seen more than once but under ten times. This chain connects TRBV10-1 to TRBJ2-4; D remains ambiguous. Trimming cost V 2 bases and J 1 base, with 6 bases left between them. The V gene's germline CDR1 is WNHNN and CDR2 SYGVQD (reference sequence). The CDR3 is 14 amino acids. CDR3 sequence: CASSEEWAKNIQYF. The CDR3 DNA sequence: TGCGCCAGCAGTGAGGAGTGGGCCAAAAACATTCAGTACTTC.